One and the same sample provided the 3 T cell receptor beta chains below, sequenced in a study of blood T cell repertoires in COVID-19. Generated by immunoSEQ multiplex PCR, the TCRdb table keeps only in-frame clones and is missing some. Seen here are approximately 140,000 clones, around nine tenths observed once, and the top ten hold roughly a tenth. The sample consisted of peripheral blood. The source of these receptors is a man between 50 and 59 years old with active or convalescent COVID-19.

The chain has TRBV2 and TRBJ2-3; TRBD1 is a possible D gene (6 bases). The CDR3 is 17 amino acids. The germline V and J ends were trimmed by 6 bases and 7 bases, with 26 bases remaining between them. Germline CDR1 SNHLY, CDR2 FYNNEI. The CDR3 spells CASSVSLQGEAQYTQYF. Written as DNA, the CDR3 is TGTGCCAGCAGCGTCTCCTTACAGGGAGAGGCACAATATACGCAGTATTTT.

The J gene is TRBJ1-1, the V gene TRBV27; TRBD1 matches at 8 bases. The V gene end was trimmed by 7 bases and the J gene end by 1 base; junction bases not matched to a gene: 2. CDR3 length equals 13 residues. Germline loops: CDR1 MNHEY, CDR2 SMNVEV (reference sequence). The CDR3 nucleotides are TGTGCCAGCATGGGACAGGCGAACACTGAAGCTTTCTTT. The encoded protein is CASMGQANTEAFF.

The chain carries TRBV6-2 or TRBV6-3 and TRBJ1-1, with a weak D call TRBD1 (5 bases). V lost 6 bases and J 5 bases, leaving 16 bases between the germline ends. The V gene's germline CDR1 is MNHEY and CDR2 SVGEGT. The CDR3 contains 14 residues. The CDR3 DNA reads TGTGCCAGCAGCCGCCCAGGGATCCGAACTGAAGCTTTCTTT. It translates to CASSRPGIRTEAFF.